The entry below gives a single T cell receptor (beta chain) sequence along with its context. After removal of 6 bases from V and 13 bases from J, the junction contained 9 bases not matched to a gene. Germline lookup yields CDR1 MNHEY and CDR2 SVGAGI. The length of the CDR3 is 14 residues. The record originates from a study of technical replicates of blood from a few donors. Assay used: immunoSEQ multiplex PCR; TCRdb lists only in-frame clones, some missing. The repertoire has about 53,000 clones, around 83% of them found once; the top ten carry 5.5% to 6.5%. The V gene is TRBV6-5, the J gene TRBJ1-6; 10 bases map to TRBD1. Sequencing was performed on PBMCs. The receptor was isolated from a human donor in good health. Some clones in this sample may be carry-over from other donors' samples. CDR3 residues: CASSQGQGRFPLHF. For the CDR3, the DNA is TGTGCCAGCAGCCAGGGACAGGGGCGTTTCCCCCTCCACTTT.